Following are 24 T cell receptor beta chains from one sample sequenced in a study of T cell repertoires in cytomegalovirus infection. TCRdb reprocessed the reads with MiXCR, giving one entry per CDR3 protein. The profile shows around 290,000 distinct CDR3 sequences, more than 20% of them singletons. The source material was PBMCs. These receptors were obtained from a human donor in good health (CMV status not recorded). Some clones in this sample may be carry-over from other donors' samples.

This clonotype was detected ten times or more. The chain employs TRBV11-2 and TRBJ1-5, with unresolved D. V lost 1 base and J 5 bases, leaving 6 bases between the germline ends. The V gene's germline CDR1 is SGHAT and CDR2 FQNNGV. The CDR3 is 13 amino acids. CDR3 bases: TGTGCCAGCAGCTTAGTTCTGGATCAGCCCCAGCATTTT. It yields the protein CASSLVLDQPQHF.

The sample holds a few counts of this clonotype. The chain combines TRBV12-3 or TRBV12-4 with TRBJ1-2, with D possibly matching TRBD1 (6 bases). Trimming took off 5 bases at V and 6 bases at J, with 13 bases between the two ends. The CDR3 length is 13 residues. This CDR3 reads CASSPRGRNGYTF. The CDR3 coding sequence is TGTGCCAGCAGTCCCAGGGGCAGGAATGGCTACACCTTC.

The chain has TRBV10-3 and TRBJ1-2; D ambiguous. This CDR3 is built from 11 residues. Germline V lookup: CDR1 ENHRY, CDR2 SYGVKD. V lost 11 bases and J 0 bases, leaving 7 bases between the germline ends. The chain's CDR3 is CADGANYGYTF. The DNA for the CDR3 is TGTGCCGACGGAGCTAACTATGGCTACACCTTC.

This clonotype was counted ten times or more. The V and J genes are TRBV7-2 and TRBJ1-2; D is possibly TRBD1 (6 bases). This CDR3 has 14 amino acids. Germline values: CDR1 SGHTA, CDR2 FQGNSA. The V end lost 5 bases, the J end lost 7 bases, and 17 bases lay between the germline ends. CDR3 protein: CASSAQGRKFGYTF. The DNA for the CDR3 is TGTGCCAGCAGCGCTCAGGGGCGAAAATTTGGCTACACCTTC.

The V and J genes are TRBV28 and TRBJ2-5; D is uncertain. CDR3 size: 13 residues. Germline CDR1 MDHEN, CDR2 SYDVKM. Between the trimmed V and J ends, which lost 2 bases and 3 bases, there was a span of 7 bases. The CDR3: CASSLGEKETQYF. CDR3 DNA sequence: TGTGCCAGCAGTTTAGGAGAGAAAGAGACCCAGTACTTC.

A few counts support this clonotype. A much bigger clone sits one base away, suggesting this may be a read error. The chain joins TRBV7-2 to TRBJ1-1; D perhaps matches TRBD1 (6 bases). The germline V gene has CDR1 SGHTA and CDR2 FQGNSA. This CDR3 contains 14 residues. The V gene lost 5 bases and the J gene lost 1 base, with 11 bases spanning the gap. CDR3 in amino acids: CASSLKTGNTEAFF. For the CDR3, the DNA is TGTGCCAGCAGCCTCAAGACAGGGAACACTGAAGCTTTCTTT.

This sequence joins TRBV11-2 and TRBJ2-1; D might be TRBD2 (6 bases). The V end lost 5 bases, the J end lost 7 bases, and 21 bases lay between the germline ends. The CDR3 is 16 amino acids. The germline CDR1 and CDR2 sequences are SGHAT and FQNNGV. In DNA form, the CDR3 reads TGTGCCAGCAGCACCTTTCTTAGCGGAGTAGGGAATGAGCAGTTCTTC. Encoded protein: CASSTFLSGVGNEQFF.

This clonotype was counted a few times. The chain uses TRBV15 and TRBJ2-7; D uncertain. Trimming stripped 1 base from V and 0 bases from J, with 16 bases between. Looked up from germline, CDR1 is LNHNV and CDR2 is YYDKDF (reference sequence). The CDR3 consists of 17 residues. In nucleotides, the CDR3 is TGTGCCACCAGCAGAGGAAGTGGTGGTTCCAGCTCCTACGAGCAGTACTTC. Protein: CATSRGSGGSSSYEQYF.

The V and J genes are TRBV5-1 and TRBJ2-3; D gene ambiguous. V lost 4 bases, J lost 3 bases, and 15 bases lay in between. CDR1 SGHRS and CDR2 YFSETQ come from the germline V gene. This CDR3 contains 15 residues. CDR3: CASSRVRGSTDTQYF. The CDR3 DNA follows: TGCGCCAGCAGCCGGGTACGTGGCTCGACAGATACGCAGTATTTT.

This CDR3 reads CSGTVNRGTQYF. The CDR3, as DNA: TGCAGCGGGACGGTGAACCGAGGGACCCAGTACTTC. The chain joins TRBV29-1 to TRBJ2-5; no definite D call. V lost 7 bases to trimming and J lost 7 bases, with 16 bases between them. Per germline, CDR1 SQVTM and CDR2 ANQGSEA. The CDR3 totals 12 residues.

V usage is TRBV28 and J usage is TRBJ2-3; 8 bases are shared with TRBD2. CDR3 length equals 15 residues. V lost 5 bases and J lost 2; bases outside the gene matches: 6. Germline V CDR1 and CDR2: MDHEN, SYDVKM. The CDR3 bases are TGTGCCAGCAGTGCGGGGGGCGAAAACACAGATACGCAGTATTTT. It is translated as CASSAGGENTDTQYF.

The table lists this clonotype with many counts. This chain connects TRBV7-6 to TRBJ2-5; D gene ambiguous. Trimming pared 5 bases from V and 1 base from J, leaving 11 bases between. The germline V gene encodes CDR1 SGHVS and CDR2 FNYEAQ. This CDR3 has 14 amino acids. The CDR3 region has the DNA TGTGCCAGCAGCACCGACTGGACCCAAGAGACCCAGTACTTC. This gives the protein CASSTDWTQETQYF.

The rearrangement uses TRBV28 and TRBJ2-5, with 10 positions matching TRBD2. V trimming: 6 bases; J trimming: 5 bases; junction bases outside the gene matches: 6. This CDR3 is built from 14 residues. The germline gives CDR1 MDHEN, CDR2 SYDVKM. The CDR3 is CASRRTSGTETQYF. The DNA of the CDR3 is TGTGCCAGCAGACGCACTAGCGGGACGGAGACCCAGTACTTC.

J is TRBJ1-5 and V is TRBV6-2 or TRBV6-3; D is undetermined. Deletions cut 8 bases from V and 4 bases from J, with 12 bases between. CDR1 is MNHEY, CDR2 SVGEGT, per germline. The CDR3 is 13 residues long. The CDR3 reads CASAEARNQPQHF. As DNA, the CDR3 is TGTGCCAGCGCCGAAGCAAGAAATCAGCCCCAGCATTTT.

This chain joins TRBV23-1 and TRBJ2-7; D gene ambiguous. TRBV23-1 is annotated as an ORF whose role is uncertain. Trimming left V 0 bases short and J 5 bases short, with 14 bases between. This CDR3 is built from 15 residues. CDR3 amino acids: CASSQSNSGVDEQYF. The CDR3 DNA is TGCGCCAGCAGTCAATCAAATTCGGGCGTCGACGAGCAGTACTTC.

The chain recombines TRBV11-1 with TRBJ2-3; D call uncertain. The CDR3 extends over 15 amino acids. V shed 5 bases and J shed 5 bases, with 17 bases lying between them. CDR1 and CDR2 from the germline V gene are SGHAT and FQDESV (reference sequence). The CDR3 here is CASSPRSPLGDTQYF. The CDR3 DNA follows: TGTGCCAGCAGCCCGAGGTCCCCCCTGGGAGATACGCAGTATTTT.

The chain combines TRBV28 with TRBJ1-4; TRBD1 is a possible D gene (6 bases). CDR1 and CDR2 (germline): MDHEN, SYDVKM. V was shortened by 4 bases and J by 0 bases, with 9 bases between the two germline ends. This CDR3 has 15 residues. The CDR3 nucleotides are TGTGCCAGCAGTTGGACAGTTGCAACTAATGAAAAACTGTTTTTT. This gives the protein CASSWTVATNEKLFF. Complete variable domain (other parts from reference TRBV28 and TRBJ1-4): DVKVTQSSRYLVKRTGEKVFLECVQDMDHENMFWYRQDPGLGLRLIYFSYDVKMKEKGDIPEGYSVSREKKERFSLILESASTNQTSMYLCASSWTVATNEKLFFGSGTQLSVL.

The gene calls are TRBV6-6 and TRBJ1-1; 7 bases match TRBD1. CDR3 length: 14 residues. Germline V CDR1 and CDR2: MNHNY, SVGAGI (reference sequence). Unmatched junction bases numbered 8, after V lost 5 bases and J lost 5 bases. CDR3 sequence (DNA): TGTGCCAGCAGTGTGGAGGGGGCGAGGACTGAAGCTTTCTTT. As protein: CASSVEGARTEAFF.

This clonotype was found a few times. The chain carries TRBV2 and TRBJ1-2; 7 bases map to TRBD1. CDR3 length: 13 residues. The trim removed 6 bases at V and 7 bases at J, leaving 8 bases unmatched. Per the germline V gene, CDR1 is SNHLY and CDR2 is FYNNEI. For the CDR3, the DNA is TGTGCCAGCAGCCGGGACAGTAACCGTGGCTACACCTTC. It yields the protein CASSRDSNRGYTF.

This clonotype was recorded a few times. This chain links TRBV5-6 with TRBJ2-5; no clear D gene. V was pared by 0 bases and J by 5 bases, with 8 bases between. Germline CDR1 reads SGHDT; CDR2 reads YYEEEE. The CDR3 is 13 residues long. CDR3 sequence (DNA): TGTGCCAGCAGCTTGGGGGCAGCGGAGACCCAGTACTTC. It codes for CASSLGAAETQYF.

This chain links TRBV20-1 with TRBJ2-7; 13 bases fit TRBD2. Germline CDR1 DFQATT, CDR2 SNEGSKA (reference sequence). V gave up 6 bases and J gave up 4 bases; unmatched junction bases: 12. The CDR3 is made up of 16 amino acids. In nucleotides, the CDR3 is TGCAGTGCGGAAGGAGCGGGGACTAGCGGGAATTACGAGCAGTACTTC. The encoded protein is CSAEGAGTSGNYEQYF.

The J gene is TRBJ1-2, the V gene TRBV3-1; D uncertain. The CDR3 extends over 14 amino acids. Germline CDR1 reads LGHDT; CDR2 reads YNNKEL (reference sequence). V gave up 4 bases and J gave up 7 bases, with 16 bases separating them. The CDR3 DNA follows: TGTGCCAGCAGCCGCCGGGAGCCACGGCCTGGCTACACCTTC. It codes for CASSRREPRPGYTF.

This clonotype was detected only a few times. The genes are TRBV29-1 and TRBJ1-1; D is possibly TRBD1 (5 bases). Germline V gene sequence: CDR1 SQVTM, CDR2 ANQGSEA. The CDR3 totals 15 residues. Trimming took 3 bases from V and 3 from J, leaving 17 bases between them. CDR3 nucleotide sequence: TGCAGCGTTGACCGCAGGGTGGGAGTTTACACTGAAGCTTTCTTT. Residues: CSVDRRVGVYTEAFF.

This clonotype appeared a few times. The chain joins TRBV7-2 to TRBJ2-7; TRBD2 agrees at 8 bases. CDR3 size: 16 residues. Germline CDR1 and CDR2: SGHTA and FQGNSA. Unmatched junction bases numbered 10, after V lost 0 bases and J lost 6 bases. The DNA of the CDR3 is TGTGCCAGCAGCTTAGCGCCTGGGACTAGAGGCTCCGAGCAGTACTTC. Residues: CASSLAPGTRGSEQYF.